This T cell receptor beta chain was identified during a study of T cells after yellow fever vaccination. TCRdb independently ran MiXCR on the 5' RACE reads; one entry per CDR3 protein. There are 120,000 or so distinct CDR3 sequences in the sample; roughly 15% occur only once, and roughly 43% lies in the top ten. V shed 6 bases and J 6 bases; nucleotides not matched to a gene: 5. The germline V gene encodes CDR1 DFQATT and CDR2 SNEGSKA (reference sequence). CDR3 size: 12 residues. The chain uses TRBV20-1 and TRBJ2-7; 10 bases line up with TRBD1. This TCR was sampled from a man aged 18 to 35 who received the YFV17D yellow fever vaccine. This specimen consisted of CD8+ T cells sorted from PBMCs, obtained 5 days after the yellow fever booster vaccination. This CDR3 is CSATGTGVEQYF. The CDR3 DNA is TGCAGTGCCACCGGGACAGGGGTCGAGCAGTACTTC.